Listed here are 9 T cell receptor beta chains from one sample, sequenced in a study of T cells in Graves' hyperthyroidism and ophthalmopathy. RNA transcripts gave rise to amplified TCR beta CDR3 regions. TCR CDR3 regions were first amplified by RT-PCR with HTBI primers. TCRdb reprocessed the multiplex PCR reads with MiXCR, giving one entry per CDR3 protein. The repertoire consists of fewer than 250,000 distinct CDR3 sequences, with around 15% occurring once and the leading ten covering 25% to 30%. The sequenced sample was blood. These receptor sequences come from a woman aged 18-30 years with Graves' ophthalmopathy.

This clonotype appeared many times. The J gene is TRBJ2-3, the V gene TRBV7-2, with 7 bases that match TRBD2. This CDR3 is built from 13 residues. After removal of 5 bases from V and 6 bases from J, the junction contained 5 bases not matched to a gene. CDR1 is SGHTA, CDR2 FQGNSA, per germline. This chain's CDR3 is CASSQGLLDTQYF. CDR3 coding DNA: TGTGCCAGCAGCCAGGGACTACTGGATACGCAGTATTTT.

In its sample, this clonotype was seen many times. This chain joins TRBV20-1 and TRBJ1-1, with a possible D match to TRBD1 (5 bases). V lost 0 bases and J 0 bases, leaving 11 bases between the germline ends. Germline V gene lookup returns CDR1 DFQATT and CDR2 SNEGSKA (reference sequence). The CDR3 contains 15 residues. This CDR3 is CSARDRQFMNTEAFF. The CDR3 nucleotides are TGCAGTGCTAGAGATCGACAGTTCATGAACACTGAAGCTTTCTTT.

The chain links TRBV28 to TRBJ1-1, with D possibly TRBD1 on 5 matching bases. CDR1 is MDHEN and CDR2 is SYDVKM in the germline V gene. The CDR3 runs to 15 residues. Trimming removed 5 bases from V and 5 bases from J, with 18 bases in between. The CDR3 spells CASSPPIQGGTEAFF. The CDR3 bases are TGTGCCAGCAGTCCACCCATCCAGGGAGGAACTGAAGCTTTCTTT.

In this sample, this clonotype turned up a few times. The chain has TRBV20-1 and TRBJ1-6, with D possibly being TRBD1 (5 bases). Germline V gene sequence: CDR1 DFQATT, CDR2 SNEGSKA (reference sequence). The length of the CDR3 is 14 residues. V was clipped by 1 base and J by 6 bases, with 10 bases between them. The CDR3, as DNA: TGCAGTGCTAGAGCCGGGGGGAGTAATTCACCCCTCCACTTT. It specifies CSARAGGSNSPLHF.

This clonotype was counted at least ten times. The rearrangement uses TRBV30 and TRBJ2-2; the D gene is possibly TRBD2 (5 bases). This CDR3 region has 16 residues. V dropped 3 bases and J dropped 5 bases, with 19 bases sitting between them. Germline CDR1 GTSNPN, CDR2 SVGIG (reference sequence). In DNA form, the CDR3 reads TGTGCCTGGAGGGAAGGACGGATCCCGGGGACCGGGGAGCTGTTTTTT. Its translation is CAWREGRIPGTGELFF.

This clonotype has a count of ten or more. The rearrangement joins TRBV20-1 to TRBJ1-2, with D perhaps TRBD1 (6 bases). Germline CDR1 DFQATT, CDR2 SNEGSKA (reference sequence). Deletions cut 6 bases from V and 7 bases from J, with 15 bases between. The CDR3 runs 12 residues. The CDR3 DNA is TGCAGTGCCCCGAATGGGGGGCGTGGCTACACCTTC. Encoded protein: CSAPNGGRGYTF.

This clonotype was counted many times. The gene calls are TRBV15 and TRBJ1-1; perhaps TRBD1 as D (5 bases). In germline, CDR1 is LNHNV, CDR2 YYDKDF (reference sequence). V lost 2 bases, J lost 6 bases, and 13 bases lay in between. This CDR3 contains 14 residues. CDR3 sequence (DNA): TGTGCCACCAGCAGACCGGAGCAGGGCTCTGAAGCTTTCTTT. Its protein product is CATSRPEQGSEAFF.

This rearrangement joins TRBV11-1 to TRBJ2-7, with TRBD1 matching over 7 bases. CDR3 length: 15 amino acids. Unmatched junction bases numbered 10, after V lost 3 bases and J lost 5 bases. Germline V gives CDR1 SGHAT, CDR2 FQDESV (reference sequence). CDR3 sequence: CASSFSVDRANEQYF. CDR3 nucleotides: TGTGCCAGCAGCTTCTCCGTTGACAGGGCGAACGAGCAGTACTTC.

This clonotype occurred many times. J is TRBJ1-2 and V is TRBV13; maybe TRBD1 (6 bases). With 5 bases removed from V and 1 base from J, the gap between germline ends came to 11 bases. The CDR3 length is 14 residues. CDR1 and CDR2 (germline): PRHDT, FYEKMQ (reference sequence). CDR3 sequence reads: CASSKQGFNYGYTF. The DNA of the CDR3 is TGTGCCAGCAGCAAACAGGGTTTTAACTATGGCTACACCTTC.